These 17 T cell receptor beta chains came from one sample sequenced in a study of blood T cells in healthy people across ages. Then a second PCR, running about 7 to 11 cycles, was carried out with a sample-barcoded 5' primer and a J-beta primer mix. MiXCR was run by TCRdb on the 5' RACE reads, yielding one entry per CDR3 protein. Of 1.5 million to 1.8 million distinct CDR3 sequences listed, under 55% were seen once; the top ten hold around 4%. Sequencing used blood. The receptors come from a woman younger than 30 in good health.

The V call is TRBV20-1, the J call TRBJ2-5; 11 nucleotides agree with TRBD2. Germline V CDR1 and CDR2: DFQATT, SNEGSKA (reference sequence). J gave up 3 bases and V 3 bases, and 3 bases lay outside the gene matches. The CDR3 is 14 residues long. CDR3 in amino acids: CSASRLAGKETQYF. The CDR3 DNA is TGCAGTGCTAGCCGACTAGCGGGAAAAGAGACCCAGTACTTC.

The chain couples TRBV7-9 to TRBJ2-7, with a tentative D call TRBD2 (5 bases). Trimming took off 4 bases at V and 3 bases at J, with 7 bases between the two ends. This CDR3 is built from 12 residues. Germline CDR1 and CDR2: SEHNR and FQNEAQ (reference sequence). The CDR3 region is CASSSLDYEQYF. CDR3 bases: TGTGCCAGCAGCTCACTAGACTACGAGCAGTACTTC.

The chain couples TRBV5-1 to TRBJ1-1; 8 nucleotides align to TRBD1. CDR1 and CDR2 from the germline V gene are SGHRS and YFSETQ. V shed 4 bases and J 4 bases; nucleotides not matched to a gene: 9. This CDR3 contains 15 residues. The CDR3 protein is CASSLIQGEVTEAFF. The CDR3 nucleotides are TGCGCCAGCAGCCTCATACAGGGGGAAGTCACTGAAGCTTTCTTT.

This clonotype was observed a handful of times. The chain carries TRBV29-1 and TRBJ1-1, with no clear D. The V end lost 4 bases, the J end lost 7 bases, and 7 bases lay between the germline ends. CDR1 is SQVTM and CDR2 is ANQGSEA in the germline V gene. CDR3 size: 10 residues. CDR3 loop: CSVGWGEAFF. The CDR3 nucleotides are TGCAGCGTTGGGTGGGGTGAAGCTTTCTTT. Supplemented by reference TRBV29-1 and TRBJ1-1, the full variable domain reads SAVISQKPSRDICQRGTSLTIQCQVDSQVTMMFWYRQQPGQSLTLIATANQGSEATYESGFVIDKFPISRPNLTFSTLTVSNMSPEDSSIYLCSVGWGEAFFGQGTRLTVV.

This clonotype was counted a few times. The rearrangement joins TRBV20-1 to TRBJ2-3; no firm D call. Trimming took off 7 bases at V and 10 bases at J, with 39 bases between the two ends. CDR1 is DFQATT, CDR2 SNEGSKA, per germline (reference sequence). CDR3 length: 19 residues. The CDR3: CSGPRIGPNLSPRSSAQYF. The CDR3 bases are TGCAGTGGACCCAGGATAGGGCCAAACCTGTCACCCAGATCGTCAGCGCAGTATTTT.

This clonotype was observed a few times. DNA for the CDR3: TGCGCCAGCAGCCAAGAGGGGACACGCTCCTACGAGCAGTACTTC. It is translated as CASSQEGTRSYEQYF. The chain links TRBV4-3 to TRBJ2-7, with D possibly matching TRBD1 (6 bases). CDR1 is LGHNA and CDR2 is YSLEER in the germline V gene. V was clipped by 0 bases and J by 0 bases, with 9 bases between them. The CDR3 is 15 amino acids.

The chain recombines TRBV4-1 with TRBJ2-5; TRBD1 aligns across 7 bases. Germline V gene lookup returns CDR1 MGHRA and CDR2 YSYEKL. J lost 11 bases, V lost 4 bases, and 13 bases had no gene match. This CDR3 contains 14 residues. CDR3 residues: CASSLGQVVNEQYF. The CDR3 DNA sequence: TGCGCCAGCAGCCTCGGACAGGTGGTCAATGAGCAGTACTTC.

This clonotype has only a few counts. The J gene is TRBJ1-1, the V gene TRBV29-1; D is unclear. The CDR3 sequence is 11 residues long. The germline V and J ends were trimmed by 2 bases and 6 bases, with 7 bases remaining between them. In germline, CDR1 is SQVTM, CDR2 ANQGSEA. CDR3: CSVERAPEAFF. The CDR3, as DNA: TGCAGCGTTGAAAGGGCACCTGAAGCTTTCTTT.

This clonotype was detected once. The CDR3 bases are TGTGCCAGCAGCTTATGGTCGCGCCTCGATGAGCAGTTCTTC. This translates into CASSLWSRLDEQFF. The rearrangement links TRBV11-3 to TRBJ2-1; D is unresolved. Germline CDR1 reads SGHNT; CDR2 reads YENEEA. The CDR3 spans 14 residues. Trimming left V 2 bases short and J 8 bases short, with 13 bases between.

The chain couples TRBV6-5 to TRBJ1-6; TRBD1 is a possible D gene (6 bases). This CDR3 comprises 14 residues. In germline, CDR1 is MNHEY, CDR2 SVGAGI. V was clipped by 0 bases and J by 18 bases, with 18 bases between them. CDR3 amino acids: CASSYSRTALSPHF. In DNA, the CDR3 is TGTGCCAGCAGTTACTCCCGGACAGCCCTATCCCCCCACTTT.

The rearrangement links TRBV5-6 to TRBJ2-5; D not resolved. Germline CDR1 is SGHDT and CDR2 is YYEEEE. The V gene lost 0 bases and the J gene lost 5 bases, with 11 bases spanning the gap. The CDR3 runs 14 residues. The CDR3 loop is CASSLGQLEETQYF. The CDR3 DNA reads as TGTGCCAGCAGCTTGGGGCAGCTAGAGGAGACCCAGTACTTC.

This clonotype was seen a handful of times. The CDR3 DNA reads as TGTGCCAGCAGTTACCCACAGGGGGAGAAGGATGAGCAGTTCTTC. Translating gives CASSYPQGEKDEQFF. The V call is TRBV6-2 or TRBV6-3, the J call TRBJ2-1; 8 nucleotides match TRBD1. Trimming cost V 2 bases and J 8 bases; bases outside gene matches: 8. CDR3 length: 15 amino acids. Germline loops: CDR1 MNHEY, CDR2 SVGEGT.

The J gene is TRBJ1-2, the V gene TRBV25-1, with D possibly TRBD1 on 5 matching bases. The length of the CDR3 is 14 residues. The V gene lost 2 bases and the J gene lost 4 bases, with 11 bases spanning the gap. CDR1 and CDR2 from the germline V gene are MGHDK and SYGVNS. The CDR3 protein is CASSEKGRIYGYTF. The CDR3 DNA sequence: TGTGCCAGCAGTGAAAAGGGACGTATCTATGGCTACACCTTC.

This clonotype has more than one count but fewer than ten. The CDR3 spells CASRSEQGQPQHF. DNA for the CDR3: TGTGCCAGCAGATCTGAACAGGGGCAGCCCCAGCATTTT. J is TRBJ1-5 and V is TRBV7-2, with 7 bases that match TRBD1. The germline CDR1 and CDR2 sequences are SGHTA and FQGNSA. This CDR3 contains 13 residues. The junction had 6 bases not matched to a gene; V was cut back by 6 bases and J by 7 bases.

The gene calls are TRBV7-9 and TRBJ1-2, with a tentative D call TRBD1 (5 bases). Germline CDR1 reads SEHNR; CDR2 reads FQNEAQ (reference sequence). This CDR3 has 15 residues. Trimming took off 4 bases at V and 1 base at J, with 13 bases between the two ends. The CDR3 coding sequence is TGTGCCAGCAGCTCCCCCCCCAGGGATAACTATGGCTACACCTTC. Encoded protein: CASSSPPRDNYGYTF. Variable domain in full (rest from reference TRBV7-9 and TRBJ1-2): DTGVSQNPRHKITKRGQNVTFRCDPISEHNRLYWYRQTLGQGPEFLTYFQNEAQLEKSRLLSDRFSAERPKGSFSTLEIQRTEQGDSAMYLCASSSPPRDNYGYTFGSGTRLTVV.

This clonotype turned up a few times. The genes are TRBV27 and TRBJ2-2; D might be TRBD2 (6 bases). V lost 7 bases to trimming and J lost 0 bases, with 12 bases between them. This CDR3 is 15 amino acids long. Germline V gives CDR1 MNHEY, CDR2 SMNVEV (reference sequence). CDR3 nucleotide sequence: TGTGCCAGCACAGAGTGGGGGGCGAACACCGGGGAGCTGTTTTTT. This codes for CASTEWGANTGELFF.

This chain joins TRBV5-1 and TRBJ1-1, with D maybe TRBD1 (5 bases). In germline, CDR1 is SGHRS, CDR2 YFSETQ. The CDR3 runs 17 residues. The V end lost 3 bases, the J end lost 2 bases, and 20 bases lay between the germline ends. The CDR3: CASSWDSGSPINTEAFF. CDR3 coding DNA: TGCGCCAGCAGCTGGGACTCAGGGTCGCCAATCAACACTGAAGCTTTCTTT.